The 30 T cell receptor beta chains below all came from one sample that was sequenced in a study of blood T cells in healthy people across ages. Through a sample-barcoded 5' primer and a J-beta primer mix, a second PCR was run for about 6 to 11 cycles. MiXCR, run by TCRdb on the 5' RACE reads, gives a single entry per CDR3 protein. The data hold roughly 1 million distinct CDR3 sequences, with under 30% observed a single time. These data also formed part of another study, on T cells of mothers and their children.

The sample taken for sequencing was blood. These receptors all come from a girl under 10 years old in good health.

This chain joins TRBV27 and TRBJ1-4; 9 bases fit TRBD1. With 6 bases clipped from V and 8 bases from J, the junction kept 7 bases outside the gene matches. CDR1 and CDR2 (germline): MNHEY, SMNVEV (reference sequence). The CDR3 spans 14 residues. The CDR3 here is CASSLQGAQEKLFF. In DNA, the CDR3 is TGTGCCAGCAGCTTACAGGGGGCCCAAGAAAAACTGTTTTTT.

This clonotype has more than one count but fewer than ten. The V and J genes are TRBV5-6 and TRBJ2-3; 11 bases fit TRBD2. This CDR3 is built from 16 residues. V shed 0 bases and J 3 bases; nucleotides not matched to a gene: 3. Germline V gene sequence: CDR1 SGHDT, CDR2 YYEEEE. CDR3: CASSLAGTSGTDTQYF. DNA of the CDR3: TGTGCCAGCAGCTTGGCCGGGACTAGCGGTACAGATACGCAGTATTTT.

The chain has TRBV6-2 or TRBV6-3 and TRBJ2-1; 14 nucleotides align to TRBD2. Unmatched junction bases numbered 6, after V lost 8 bases and J lost 0 bases. Germline CDR1 reads MNHEY; CDR2 reads SVGEGT. This CDR3 region has 17 residues. The CDR3 nucleotides are TGTGCCAGCTGTGGGACTAGCGGGAGAATCTCCTACAATGAGCAGTTCTTC. Protein product: CASCGTSGRISYNEQFF.

The chain recombines TRBV12-3 or TRBV12-4 with TRBJ1-5, with D possibly being TRBD1 (6 bases). The CDR3 is 14 amino acids. Trimming cost V 6 bases and J 4 bases, with 13 bases left between them. In nucleotides, the CDR3 is TGTGCCAGCAGCTCCAGACAGGCTAATCAGCCCCAGCATTTT. Its protein is CASSSRQANQPQHF.

The CDR3 loop is CASSEGLVSSHEQFF. CDR3 sequence (DNA): TGTGCCAGCAGTGAGGGACTAGTAAGTTCCCATGAGCAGTTCTTC. The chain has TRBV28 and TRBJ2-1; 8 bases agree with TRBD2. The germline V gene encodes CDR1 MDHEN and CDR2 SYDVKM. This CDR3 is built from 15 residues. V shed 5 bases, J shed 8 bases, and the junction held 11 bases outside the gene matches.

The chain carries TRBV7-8 and TRBJ2-4, with 7 bases that match TRBD2. Germline assignment: CDR1 SGHVS and CDR2 FQNEAQ. The trim removed 2 bases at V and 1 base at J, leaving 8 bases unmatched. This CDR3 has 17 amino acids. CDR3 protein: CASSLSRAGVAKNIQYF. The DNA of the CDR3 is TGTGCCAGCAGCTTAAGCAGGGCGGGGGTCGCCAAAAACATTCAGTACTTC.

About this clonotype itself: One junction end does not reproduce the germline sequence, and a read error may be involved. The V and J genes are TRBV15 and TRBJ2-5; TRBD2 matches 13 bases. This CDR3 contains 16 residues. CDR1 and CDR2 (germline): LNHNV, YYDKDF (reference sequence). CDR3: CATSRGGLAGQETQYF. The CDR3 bases are TGCGCCACCAGCAGAGGGGGACTAGCGGGACAAGAGACCCAGTACTTC. Drawing the rest from reference TRBV15 and TRBJ2-5, the complete variable domain is DAMVIQNPRYQVTQFGKPVTLSCSQTLNHNVMYWYQQKSSQAPKLLFHYYDKDFNNEADTPDNFQSRRPNTSFCFLDIRSPGLGDTAMYLCATSRGGLAGQETQYFGPGTRLLVL.

This clonotype has just a few counts. The genes are TRBV20-1 and TRBJ2-5, with 7 nucleotides matching TRBD2. The CDR3 runs 15 residues. Germline trimming cut 0 bases from V and 4 bases from J; bases unmatched to any gene: 8. Germline loops: CDR1 DFQATT, CDR2 SNEGSKA (reference sequence). CDR3 DNA: TGCAGTGCTAGAGATCGAGTGGGGAGGGTAGAGACCCAGTACTTC. This gives the protein CSARDRVGRVETQYF.

The chain combines TRBV11-1 with TRBJ2-7; TRBD1 aligns across 11 bases. The CDR3 is 16 residues long. The junction had 8 bases not matched to a gene; V was cut back by 5 bases and J by 2 bases. Per germline, CDR1 SGHAT and CDR2 FQDESV (reference sequence). CDR3 coding DNA: TGTGCCAGCAGCCCACAGCGGGACAGGGGGACCTACGAGCAGTACTTC. As protein: CASSPQRDRGTYEQYF.

This rearrangement joins TRBV18 to TRBJ2-5; D ambiguous. Near its end, the DNA agrees better with TRBJ2-1, so the J call may be wrong. The CDR3 has 13 residues. Germline values: CDR1 KGHSH, CDR2 LQKENI. CDR3 coding DNA: TGTGCCAGCTCACCACGGGTAAACAATGAGCAGTTCTTC. Protein: CASSPRVNNEQFF.

This clonotype occurred a few times. The V call is TRBV29-1, the J call TRBJ1-1, with D uncertain. The CDR3 loop spans 13 amino acids. V lost 4 bases and J lost 7, with 16 bases in between. Per germline, CDR1 SQVTM and CDR2 ANQGSEA. The CDR3 nucleotides are TGCAGCGTTGTGGTATGGCAGAAGAATGAAGCTTTCTTT. As protein: CSVVVWQKNEAFF.

The CDR3 reads CSVGGRVETQYF. The CDR3, as DNA: TGCAGCGTCGGAGGAAGGGTGGAGACCCAGTACTTC. This sequence joins TRBV29-1 and TRBJ2-5; tentative D call: TRBD2 (5 bases). CDR3 length: 12 residues. The V and J ends lost 6 bases and 5 bases respectively, with 13 bases between them. The V gene's germline CDR1 is SQVTM and CDR2 ANQGSEA.

This clonotype was counted only a few times. The chain joins TRBV4-1 to TRBJ2-7; tentative D call: TRBD1 (5 bases). This CDR3 contains 14 residues. Trimming removed 6 bases at V and 2 bases at J, with 14 bases between. CDR1 MGHRA and CDR2 YSYEKL come from the germline V gene. The CDR3, as DNA: TGCGCCAGCAGTATCGACAGCCTCACCTACGAGCAGTACTTC. It is translated as CASSIDSLTYEQYF.

V is TRBV5-6 and J is TRBJ2-1, with 10 bases identical to TRBD2. The junction had 4 bases not matched to a gene; V was cut back by 0 bases and J by 7 bases. The CDR3 is 15 residues long. Germline V CDR1 and CDR2: SGHDT, YYEEEE. CDR3 amino acids: CASSLDSGRWNEQFF. In DNA, the CDR3 is TGTGCCAGCAGCTTGGATAGCGGGAGGTGGAATGAGCAGTTCTTC.

This sequence joins TRBV7-6 and TRBJ2-1; D could derive from TRBD1 or TRBD2 (5 bases each). Germline loops: CDR1 SGHVS, CDR2 FNYEAQ. The CDR3 has 15 amino acids. V was pared by 5 bases and J by 4 bases, with 15 bases between. CDR3 in amino acids: CASSPRDGLYNEQFF. Written as DNA, the CDR3 is TGTGCCAGCAGCCCCCGGGACGGGCTATACAATGAGCAGTTCTTC.

Note on this clonotype: In this CDR3 the conserved last residue, phenylalanine or tryptophan, is missing, so a read error is likely. V is TRBV19 and J is TRBJ2-1, with D tentatively TRBD2 (5 bases). Germline CDR1 reads LNHDA; CDR2 reads SQIVND (reference sequence). This CDR3 spans 12 amino acids. Trimming pared 6 bases from V and 8 bases from J, leaving 11 bases between. DNA for the CDR3: TGTGCCAGTAGCTTTGAGGGCTATGAGCAGTTCTTA. It specifies CASSFEGYEQFL.

Comment on this clonotype: The junction departs from germline at one end; a sequencing error may be responsible. The chain combines TRBV29-1 with TRBJ2-5, with 8 bases lining up with TRBD1. With the DNA end fitting TRBJ2-1 better, the J assignment may be wrong. This CDR3 region has 14 residues. Germline lookup yields CDR1 SQVTM and CDR2 ANQGSEA. Written as DNA, the CDR3 is TGCAGCGCCGAGACAGGGGTGACCTACAATGTGCAGTTCTTC. Protein sequence: CSAETGVTYNVQFF.

The V gene is TRBV29-1, the J gene TRBJ2-1; TRBD2 aligns across 8 bases. This CDR3 spans 15 amino acids. The trim removed 7 bases at V and 0 bases at J, leaving 8 bases unmatched. Germline CDR1 SQVTM, CDR2 ANQGSEA. This CDR3 reads CSAVQRGSSYNEQFF. In DNA, the CDR3 is TGCAGCGCCGTGCAGCGGGGGAGCTCCTACAATGAGCAGTTCTTC.

This chain links TRBV9 with TRBJ1-3; D unresolved. Germline V gives CDR1 SGDLS, CDR2 YYNGEE. Trimming shortened V by 1 base and J by 3 bases, and 11 bases separated the two germline ends. This CDR3 contains 15 residues. The CDR3, as DNA: TGTGCCAGCAGCGTATCCGCAGGCGGTGGAAACACCATATATTTT. This codes for CASSVSAGGGNTIYF. Looking up the rest from reference TRBV9 and TRBJ1-3 gives the full variable domain: DSGVTQTPKHLITATGQRVTLRCSPRSGDLSVYWYQQSLDQGLQFLIQYYNGEERAKGNILERFSAQQFPDLHSELNLSSLELGDSALYFCASSVSAGGGNTIYFGEGSWLTVV.

The V call is TRBV9, the J call TRBJ2-5; 7 bases match TRBD2. CDR3 length equals 15 residues. The trim removed 3 bases at V and 4 bases at J, leaving 9 bases unmatched. Germline assignment: CDR1 SGDLS and CDR2 YYNGEE. CDR3 in DNA: TGTGCCAGCAGCGAAGGGACTACCGCATCAGAGACCCAGTACTTC. It codes for CASSEGTTASETQYF.

This clonotype showed up just a few times. The V and J genes are TRBV4-1 and TRBJ2-4, with 10 bases aligning to TRBD2. Germline V lookup: CDR1 MGHRA, CDR2 YSYEKL. The junction had 11 bases not matched to a gene; V was cut back by 1 base and J by 8 bases. The CDR3 sequence is 17 residues long. CDR3 in amino acids: CASSQGEREGLGYIQYF. The DNA of the CDR3 is TGCGCCAGCAGCCAAGGGGAGCGGGAGGGCCTTGGGTACATTCAGTACTTC.

The chain links TRBV6-1 to TRBJ2-7; TRBD2 matches at 9 bases. This CDR3 has 18 amino acids. Per germline, CDR1 MNHNS and CDR2 SASEGT. The ends lost 4 bases at V and 2 bases at J; junction bases unmatched: 15. The CDR3 DNA reads TGTGCCAGCAGTGTGGAGACTAGCGGATCACAAGCCGCCTACGAGCAGTACTTC. Protein product: CASSVETSGSQAAYEQYF.

In DNA, the CDR3 is TGTGCCAGCAGCCAAAGCGGGAGGGCCCTCGCAGATACGCAGTATTTT. Its translation: CASSQSGRALADTQYF. The chain combines TRBV5-6 with TRBJ2-3; TRBD2 matches at 10 bases. Per germline, CDR1 SGHDT and CDR2 YYEEEE. Trimming removed 4 bases from V and 4 bases from J; junction bases left unmatched: 9. The CDR3 has 16 amino acids.

This clonotype was counted between two and nine times. This chain links TRBV28 with TRBJ1-5; D unclear. The V and J ends lost 7 bases and 1 base respectively, with 26 bases between them. The CDR3 is 19 amino acids. CDR1 and CDR2 from the germline V gene are MDHEN and SYDVKM. The CDR3 sequence: CASMDIRPEGGRSNQPQHF. CDR3 nucleotide sequence: TGTGCCAGCATGGATATTCGACCAGAGGGAGGTCGAAGCAATCAGCCCCAGCATTTT.

This clonotype was detected only a few times. This sequence joins TRBV20-1 and TRBJ2-5, with 11 bases fitting TRBD2. Per the germline V gene, CDR1 is DFQATT and CDR2 is SNEGSKA (reference sequence). The CDR3 consists of 13 residues. V gave up 5 bases and J gave up 5 bases; unmatched junction bases: 4. Here the CDR3 reads CSAQLAGAETQYF. CDR3 DNA: TGCAGTGCTCAACTAGCGGGAGCGGAGACCCAGTACTTC.

This clonotype came up a few times. J is TRBJ1-4 and V is TRBV11-2, with TRBD1 identical over 7 bases. The CDR3 extends over 18 amino acids. Germline CDR1 and CDR2: SGHAT and FQNNGV. Trimming cost V 1 base and J 11 bases; bases outside gene matches: 19. The CDR3 loop is CASSLVPGARLPGGKLFF. The DNA of the CDR3 is TGTGCCAGCAGCTTAGTTCCGGGGGCCCGGCTCCCAGGGGGTAAACTGTTTTTT.

The rearrangement links TRBV4-1 to TRBJ2-7; D ambiguous. Trimming removed 4 bases at V and 5 bases at J, with 12 bases between. The CDR3 contains 13 residues. Germline V gene data show CDR1 as MGHRA and CDR2 as YSYEKL. The CDR3 sequence: CASSRVRSNEQYF. The CDR3 bases are TGCGCCAGCAGCCGAGTTCGTTCAAACGAGCAGTACTTC.

The chain recombines TRBV6-5 with TRBJ2-5, with D uncertain. The DNA end is more similar to TRBJ2-7, so the J call may be wrong. The V gene's germline CDR1 is MNHEY and CDR2 SVGAGI. The CDR3 extends over 15 amino acids. The CDR3 loop is CASSYSVGSSYEQYF. CDR3 in DNA: TGTGCCAGCAGTTACTCGGTCGGCAGCTCCTACGAGCAGTACTTC.

This clonotype was counted between two and nine times. The V gene is TRBV3-1, the J gene TRBJ1-2, with D hard to call. The CDR3 covers 14 residues. V lost 4 bases and J lost 8, with 17 bases in between. Germline assignment: CDR1 LGHDT and CDR2 YNNKEL (reference sequence). The CDR3 spells CASSRDAEGRGYTF. CDR3 coding DNA: TGTGCCAGCAGCCGAGATGCTGAGGGCCGGGGCTACACCTTC. The variable domain in full, with the rest retrieved from reference TRBV3-1 and TRBJ1-2, is DTAVSQTPKYLVTQMGNDKSIKCEQNLGHDTMYWYKQDSKKFLKIMFSYNNKELIINETVPNRFSPKSPDKAHLNLHINSLELGDSAVYFCASSRDAEGRGYTFGSGTRLTVV.

This clonotype was recorded a few times. The CDR3 nucleotides read TGTGCCAGCAGCCACTCGATGGGGACGGAACAGGGGAAAGAGCAGTTCTTC. Protein product: CASSHSMGTEQGKEQFF. The gene calls are TRBV7-3 and TRBJ2-1; 7 bases are a match to TRBD1. This CDR3 has 17 amino acids. V was pared by 5 bases and J by 10 bases, with 20 bases of the junction left unmatched. The germline gives CDR1 SGHTA, CDR2 FQGTGA.